This T cell receptor beta chain was observed in a study of CD8+ T cells in alopecia areata. Study-wide results and caveats: Affected lesional scalp, above all in alopecia totalis/universalis, was more clonal than normal scalp. Having just one nonresponder leaves the connection between baseline CD8+ expansion and response unresolved. Sequence data from scalp samples additionally include resident alphabeta T cells of normal skin.

As for this clone: Its antigen is currently unknown.

Treatment described: oral pan-JAK inhibitor, 5-10 mg twice daily. Alopecia areata patients had lesional scalp punch biopsies and peripheral blood taken from them. Germline V CDR1 and CDR2: LGHNA, YNFKEQ. CDR3 size: 15 residues. Trimming stripped 6 bases from V and 5 bases from J, with 17 bases between. Extraction of RNA preceded its reverse transcription into cDNA, which served as the sequencing template. Assay: immunoSEQ multiplex PCR; the TCRdb copy retains only in-frame clones and omits some. Among 120,000 or so clones listed, around 60% were seen once. The receptor's source is a human donor with alopecia areata. The chain couples TRBV4-2 to TRBJ2-1; D remains ambiguous. This specimen was CD4+ T cells sorted from blood, taken at week 4, from a patient treated with tofacitinib. CDR3 sequence (DNA): TGTGCCAGCAGTCTTAAACCCGGACCCCACAATGAGCAGTTCTTC. Protein: CASSLKPGPHNEQFF.